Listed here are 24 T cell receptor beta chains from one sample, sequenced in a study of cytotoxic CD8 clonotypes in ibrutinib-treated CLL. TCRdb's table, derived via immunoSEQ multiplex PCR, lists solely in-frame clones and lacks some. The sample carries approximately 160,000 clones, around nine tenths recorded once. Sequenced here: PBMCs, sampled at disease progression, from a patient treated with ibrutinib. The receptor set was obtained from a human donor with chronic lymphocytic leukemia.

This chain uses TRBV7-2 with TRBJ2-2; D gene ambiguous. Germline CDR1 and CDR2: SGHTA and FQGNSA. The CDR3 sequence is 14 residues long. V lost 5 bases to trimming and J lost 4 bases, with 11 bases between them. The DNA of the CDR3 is TGTGCCAGCAGCCAATTCCACAGCACCGGGGAGCTGTTTTTT. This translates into CASSQFHSTGELFF.

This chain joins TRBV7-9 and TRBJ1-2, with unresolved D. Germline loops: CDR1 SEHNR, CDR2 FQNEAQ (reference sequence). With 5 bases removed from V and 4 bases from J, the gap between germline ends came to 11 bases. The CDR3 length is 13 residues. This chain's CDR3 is CASSQEQIYGYTF. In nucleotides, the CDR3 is TGTGCCAGCAGCCAAGAACAGATCTATGGCTACACCTTC. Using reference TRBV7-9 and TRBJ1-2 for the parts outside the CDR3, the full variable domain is DTGVSQNPRHKITKRGQNVTFRCDPISEHNRLYWYRQTLGQGPEFLTYFQNEAQLEKSRLLSDRFSAERPKGSFSTLEIQRTEQGDSAMYLCASSQEQIYGYTFGSGTRLTVV.

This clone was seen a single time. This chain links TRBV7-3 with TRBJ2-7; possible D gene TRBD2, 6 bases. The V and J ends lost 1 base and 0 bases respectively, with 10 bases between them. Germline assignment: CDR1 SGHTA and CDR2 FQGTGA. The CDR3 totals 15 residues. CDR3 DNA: TGTGCCAGCAGCTTAAGCGGCGGGGACTCCTACGAGCAGTACTTC. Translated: CASSLSGGDSYEQYF.

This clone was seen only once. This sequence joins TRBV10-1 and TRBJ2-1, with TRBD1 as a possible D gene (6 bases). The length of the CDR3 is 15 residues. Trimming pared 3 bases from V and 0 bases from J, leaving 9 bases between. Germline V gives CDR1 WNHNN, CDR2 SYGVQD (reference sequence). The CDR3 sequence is CASSDWDISYNEQFF. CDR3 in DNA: TGCGCCAGCAGTGATTGGGACATCTCCTACAATGAGCAGTTCTTC.

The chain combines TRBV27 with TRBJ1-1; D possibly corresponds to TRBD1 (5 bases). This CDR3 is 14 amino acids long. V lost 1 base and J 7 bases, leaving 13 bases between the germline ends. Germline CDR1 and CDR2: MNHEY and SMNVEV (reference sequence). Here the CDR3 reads CASSLFGGGYEAFF. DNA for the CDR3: TGTGCCAGCAGTTTATTCGGGGGGGGATATGAAGCTTTCTTT.

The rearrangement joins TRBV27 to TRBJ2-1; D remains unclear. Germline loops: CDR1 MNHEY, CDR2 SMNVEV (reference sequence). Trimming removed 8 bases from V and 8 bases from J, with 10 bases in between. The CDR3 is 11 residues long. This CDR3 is CASLKLHEQFF. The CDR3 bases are TGTGCCAGCCTAAAACTCCATGAGCAGTTCTTC.

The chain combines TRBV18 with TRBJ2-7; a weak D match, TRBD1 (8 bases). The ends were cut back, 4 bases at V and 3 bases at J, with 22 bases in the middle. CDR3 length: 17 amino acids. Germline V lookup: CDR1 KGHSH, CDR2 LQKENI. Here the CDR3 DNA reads TGTGCCAGCTCACAATTACCGGGACAGGTAGCGGGCTACGAGCAGTACTTC. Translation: CASSQLPGQVAGYEQYF.

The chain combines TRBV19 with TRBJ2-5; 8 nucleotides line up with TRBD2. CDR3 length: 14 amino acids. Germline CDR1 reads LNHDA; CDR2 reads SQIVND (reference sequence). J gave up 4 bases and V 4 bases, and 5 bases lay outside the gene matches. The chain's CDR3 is CASSTAGVGETQYF. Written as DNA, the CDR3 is TGTGCCAGTAGTACAGCGGGAGTAGGAGAGACCCAGTACTTC.

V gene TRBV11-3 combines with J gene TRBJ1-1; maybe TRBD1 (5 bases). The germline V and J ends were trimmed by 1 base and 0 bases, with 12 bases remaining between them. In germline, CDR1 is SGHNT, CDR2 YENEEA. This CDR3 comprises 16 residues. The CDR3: CASSLVMGGMNTEAFF. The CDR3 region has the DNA TGTGCCAGCAGCTTAGTAATGGGGGGAATGAACACTGAAGCTTTCTTT.

The CDR3 sequence is CTSSQGLASTYEQYF. CDR3 coding DNA: TGCACCAGCAGCCAAGGCCTAGCGAGTACCTACGAGCAGTACTTC. This rearrangement joins TRBV1 to TRBJ2-7; the table calls TRBD2, which could not be checked here. TRBV1 is marked as a pseudogene. The CDR3 is 15 amino acids.

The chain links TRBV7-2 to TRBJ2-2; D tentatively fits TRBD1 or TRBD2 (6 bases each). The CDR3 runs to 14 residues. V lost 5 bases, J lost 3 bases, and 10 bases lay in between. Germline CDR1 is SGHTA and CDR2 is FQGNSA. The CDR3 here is CASSRGTYTGELFF. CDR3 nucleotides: TGTGCCAGCAGCCGCGGGACATACACCGGGGAGCTGTTTTTT.

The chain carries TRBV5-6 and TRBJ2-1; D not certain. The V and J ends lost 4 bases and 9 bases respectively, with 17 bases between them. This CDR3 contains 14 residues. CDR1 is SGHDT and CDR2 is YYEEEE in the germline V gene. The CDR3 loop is CASSRTDQIFEQFF. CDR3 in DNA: TGTGCCAGCAGCCGGACGGATCAAATTTTTGAGCAGTTCTTC.

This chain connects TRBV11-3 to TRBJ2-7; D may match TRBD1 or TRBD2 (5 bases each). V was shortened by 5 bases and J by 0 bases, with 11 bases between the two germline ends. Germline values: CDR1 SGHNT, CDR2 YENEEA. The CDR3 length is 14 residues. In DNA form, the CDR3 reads TGTGCCAGCAGCCCCCGGGACCTCTCCTACGAGCAGTACTTC. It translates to CASSPRDLSYEQYF.

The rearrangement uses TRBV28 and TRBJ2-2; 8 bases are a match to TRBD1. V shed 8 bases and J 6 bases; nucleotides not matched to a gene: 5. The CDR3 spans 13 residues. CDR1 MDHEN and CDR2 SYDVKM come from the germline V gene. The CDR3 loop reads CASLQGAAGELFF. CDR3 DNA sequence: TGTGCCAGCCTCCAGGGGGCAGCCGGGGAGCTGTTTTTT.

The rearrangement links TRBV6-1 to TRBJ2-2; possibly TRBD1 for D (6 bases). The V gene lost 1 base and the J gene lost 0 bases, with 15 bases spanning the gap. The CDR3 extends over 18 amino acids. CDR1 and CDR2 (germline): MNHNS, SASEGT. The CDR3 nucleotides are TGTGCCAGCAGTGAAGTAGTCAGGGGTTACCCGAACACCGGGGAGCTGTTTTTT. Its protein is CASSEVVRGYPNTGELFF.

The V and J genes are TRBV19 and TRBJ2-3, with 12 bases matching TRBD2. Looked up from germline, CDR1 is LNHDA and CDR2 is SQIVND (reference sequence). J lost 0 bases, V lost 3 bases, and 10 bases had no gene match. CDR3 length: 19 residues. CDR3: CASSIAGLAGFDSTDTQYF. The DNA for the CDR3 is TGTGCCAGTAGTATTGCTGGACTAGCGGGATTTGATAGCACAGATACGCAGTATTTT.

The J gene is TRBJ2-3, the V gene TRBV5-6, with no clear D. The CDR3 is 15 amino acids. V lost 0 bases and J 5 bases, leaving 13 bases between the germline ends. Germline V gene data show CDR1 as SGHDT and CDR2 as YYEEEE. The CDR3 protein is CASSLVNRRGDTQYF. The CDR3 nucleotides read TGTGCCAGCAGCTTGGTAAACAGACGCGGAGATACGCAGTATTTT.

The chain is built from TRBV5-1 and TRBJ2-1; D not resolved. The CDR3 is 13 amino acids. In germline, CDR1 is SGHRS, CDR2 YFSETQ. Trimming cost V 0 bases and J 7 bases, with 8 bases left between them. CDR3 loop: CASSLVPHNEQFF. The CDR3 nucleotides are TGCGCCAGCAGCTTGGTTCCACATAATGAGCAGTTCTTC.

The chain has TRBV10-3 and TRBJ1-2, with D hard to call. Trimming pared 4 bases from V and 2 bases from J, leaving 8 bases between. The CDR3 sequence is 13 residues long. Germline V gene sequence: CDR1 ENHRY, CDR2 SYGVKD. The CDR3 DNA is TGTGCCATCAGTGGGCAGAGCAACTATGGCTACACCTTC. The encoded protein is CAISGQSNYGYTF.

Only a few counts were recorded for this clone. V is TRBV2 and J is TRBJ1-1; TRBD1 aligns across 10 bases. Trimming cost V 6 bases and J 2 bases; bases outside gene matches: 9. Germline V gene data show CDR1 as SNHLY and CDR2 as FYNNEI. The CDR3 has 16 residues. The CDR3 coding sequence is TGTGCCAGCAGCTTCTTCCGGGACAGGGGAAACACTGAAGCTTTCTTT. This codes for CASSFFRDRGNTEAFF.

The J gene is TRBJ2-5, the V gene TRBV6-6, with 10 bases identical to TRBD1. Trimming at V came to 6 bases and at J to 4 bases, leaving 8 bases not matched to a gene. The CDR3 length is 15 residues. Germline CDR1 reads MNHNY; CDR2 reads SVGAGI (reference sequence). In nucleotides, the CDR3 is TGTGCCAGCAGCCGACAGGGGGCTAGGGGAGAGACCCAGTACTTC. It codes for CASSRQGARGETQYF.

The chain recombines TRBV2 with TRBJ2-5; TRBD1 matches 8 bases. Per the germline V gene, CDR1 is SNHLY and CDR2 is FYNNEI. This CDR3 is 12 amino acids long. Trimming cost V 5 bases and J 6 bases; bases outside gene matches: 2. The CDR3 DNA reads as TGTGCCAGCAGTCAGGGGGCGAAGACCCAGTACTTC. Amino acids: CASSQGAKTQYF.

Written as DNA, the CDR3 is TGCGCCAGCAGCTCGCCTGCCCGGGCAGTTCGGGGTGGGGCAGATACGCAGTATTTT. Translating gives CASSSPARAVRGGADTQYF. The rearrangement links TRBV5-1 to TRBJ2-3; possibly TRBD2 for D (5 bases). V lost 3 bases and J 4 bases, leaving 27 bases between the germline ends. CDR3 size: 19 residues. Per the germline V gene, CDR1 is SGHRS and CDR2 is YFSETQ.

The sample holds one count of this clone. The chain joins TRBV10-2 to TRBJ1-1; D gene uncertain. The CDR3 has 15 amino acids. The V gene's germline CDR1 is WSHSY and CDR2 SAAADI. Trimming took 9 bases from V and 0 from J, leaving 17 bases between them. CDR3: CASQERKGVNTEAFF. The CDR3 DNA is TGCGCCAGTCAAGAGCGGAAGGGTGTGAACACTGAAGCTTTCTTT.